This is a list of T cell receptor beta chains from one sample in a study of blood T cell repertoires in COVID-19. Here immunoSEQ multiplex PCR was the method, and the copy in TCRdb shows in-frame clones only, minus some. This table has 55,000 to 80,000 clones, roughly 87% appearing once. Input material: peripheral blood. These receptor sequences come from a man aged 45 to 65 with acute or convalescent COVID-19. Each CDR3 is given with its conserved first and last residue. D genes are given only for firm matches. Only part of the rows carry a size: once, few, many, or a class if the clone is expanded.

TRBJ2-2 | . | . | TRBV24-1 | TGTGCCACCAGTGATGGGGACAATAACACCGGGGAGCTGTTTTTT | CATSDGDNNTGELFF
TRBJ1-2 | . | TRBD1 | TRBV5-1 | TGCGCCAGCAGATTTACAGGGGAGAACTATGGCTACACCTTC | CASRFTGENYGYTF
TRBJ1-1 | . | . | TRBV12-5 | TGTGCTAGCTGCAAGGAGGGGCACACTGAAGCTTTCTTT | CASCKEGHTEAFF
TRBJ1-1 | . | . | TRBV4-2 | TGTGCCAGCAGCCTCAACCCAGGTGGGACTGAAGCTTTCTTT | CASSLNPGGTEAFF
TRBJ1-1 | . | TRBD1 | TRBV5-1 | TGCGCCAGCAGCCGGGGACAGGGAGGGACTGAAGCTTTCTTT | CASSRGQGGTEAFF
TRBJ2-1 | . | . | TRBV10-1 | TGCGCCAGCAGTGGAGGCAGGGCGAGCTCCTACAATGAGCAGTTCTTC | CASSGGRASSYNEQFF
TRBJ1-5 | . | . | TRBV7-2 | TGTGCCAGCAGACATACAGGGACCAATCAGCCCCAGCATTTT | CASRHTGTNQPQHF
TRBJ2-3 | . | TRBD2 | TRBV24-1 | TGTGCCACCAGTGATGCGACTAGCGGGCAGGATACGCAGTATTTT | CATSDATSGQDTQYF
TRBJ1-2 | once | TRBD1 | TRBV3-1/TRBV3-2 | TGTGCCAGCAGCAAGCCTTCCGGGACAGGGGGGTCTAACTATGGCTACACCTTC | CASSKPSGTGGSNYGYTF
TRBJ2-3 | . | TRBD2 | TRBV29-1 | TGCAGCGTTACCCGACTAGCGGGGAGCACAGATACGCAGTATTTT | CSVTRLAGSTDTQYF
TRBJ2-7 | . | . | TRBV9 | TGTGCCAGCAGCGAATCACAAGTTGGCTACGAGCAGTACTTC | CASSESQVGYEQYF
TRBJ2-7 | . | TRBD2 | TRBV13 | TGTGCCAGCAGCCACCCCGGGGGGTCCTACGAGCAGTACTTC | CASSHPGGSYEQYF
TRBJ1-3 | . | . | TRBV11-2 | TGTGCCAGCAGCTTAGGTAGCTCTGGAAACACCATATATTTT | CASSLGSSGNTIYF
TRBJ1-1 | . | . | TRBV1 | TGCACCAGCACCCCTCCGACGAGGGTCTTT | CTSTPPTRVF
TRBJ1-1 | . | . | TRBV6-1 | TGTGCCAGCAGTGAAGCCGGGGGACCTGAAGCTTTCTTT | CASSEAGGPEAFF